The 21 T cell receptor beta chains below all came from one sample that was sequenced in a study of T cell changes during pregnancy in multiple sclerosis. Here immunoSEQ multiplex PCR was the method, and the copy in TCRdb shows in-frame clones only, minus some. The repertoire holds about 98,000 clones, with approximately 90% as singletons. The source was peripheral blood, collected after pregnancy. These receptors all come from a female donor in good health, enrolled as a control in a pregnancy study.

Only a few counts were recorded for this clone. The chain joins TRBV18 to TRBJ2-4; D perhaps matches TRBD1 (6 bases). The CDR3 is made up of 13 amino acids. Germline V gene data show CDR1 as KGHSH and CDR2 as LQKENI. V lost 3 bases to trimming and J lost 7 bases, with 10 bases between them. The DNA of the CDR3 is TGTGCCAGCTCACCTGGACAGATGAACATTCAGTACTTC. It encodes CASSPGQMNIQYF.

The rearrangement joins TRBV15 to TRBJ2-3; 11 bases agree with TRBD2. The CDR3 runs 19 residues. V shed 7 bases and J 0 bases; nucleotides not matched to a gene: 15. Germline loops: CDR1 LNHNV, CDR2 YYDKDF (reference sequence). The CDR3, as DNA: TGTGCCACCAACCCGAGGGGACTACTAGCGGGAGAGAGCACAGATACGCAGTATTTT. This codes for CATNPRGLLAGESTDTQYF.

This clone was seen only once. This sequence joins TRBV7-8 and TRBJ2-3, with TRBD2 matching 12 bases. Germline V gene data show CDR1 as SGHVS and CDR2 as FQNEAQ. The CDR3 is made up of 16 amino acids. J was trimmed by 2 bases and V by 5 bases; bases with no gene match: 5. The CDR3 sequence: CASSPWTSGNTDTQYF. The CDR3 DNA reads as TGTGCCAGCAGCCCCTGGACTAGCGGGAACACAGATACGCAGTATTTT. Full variable domain (rest looked up from reference TRBV7-8 and TRBJ2-3): GAGVSQSPRYKVAKRGQDVALRCDPISGHVSLFWYQQALGQGPEFLTYFQNEAQLDKSGLPSDRFFAERPEGSVSTLKIQRTQQEDSAVYLCASSPWTSGNTDTQYFGPGTRLTVL.

The chain links TRBV5-1 to TRBJ2-1, with 7 bases that match TRBD2. Germline trimming cut 5 bases from V and 4 bases from J; bases unmatched to any gene: 3. The CDR3 covers 13 residues. Germline lookup yields CDR1 SGHRS and CDR2 YFSETQ. CDR3 bases: TGCGCCAGCAGGGCTAGCGGATACAATGAGCAGTTCTTC. It codes for CASRASGYNEQFF.

The gene calls are TRBV18 and TRBJ1-2, with D perhaps matching TRBD1 (6 bases). The CDR3 spans 14 residues. Trimming stripped 2 bases from V and 6 bases from J, with 13 bases between. Germline-derived CDR1 and CDR2 are KGHSH and LQKENI. The CDR3 here is CASSPGQGMHGYTF. CDR3 DNA: TGTGCCAGCTCACCAGGGCAGGGGATGCATGGCTACACCTTC.

The V call is TRBV19, the J call TRBJ2-3; maybe TRBD1 (6 bases). V was pared by 4 bases and J by 5 bases, with 19 bases between. The CDR3 is made up of 16 amino acids. Germline V lookup: CDR1 LNHDA, CDR2 SQIVND (reference sequence). The CDR3 reads CASSRGPEKGLDTQYF. Written as DNA, the CDR3 is TGTGCCAGTAGTAGGGGGCCGGAGAAAGGGTTAGATACGCAGTATTTT.

The V call is TRBV7-9, the J call TRBJ1-3; D is uncertain. Trimming took off 2 bases at V and 0 bases at J, with 8 bases between the two ends. CDR3 length: 15 amino acids. CDR1 is SEHNR and CDR2 is FQNEAQ in the germline V gene (reference sequence). CDR3 nucleotide sequence: TGTGCCAGCAGCTTACGGGAGAGCTCTGGAAACACCATATATTTT. This translates into CASSLRESSGNTIYF.

This clone was counted a few times. The chain is built from TRBV2 and TRBJ2-7; a possible D gene is TRBD1 (6 bases). Germline CDR1 SNHLY, CDR2 FYNNEI. This CDR3 is built from 14 residues. Trimming took off 7 bases at V and 5 bases at J, with 18 bases between the two ends. The CDR3 protein is CASKNQQGIHEQYF. As DNA, the CDR3 is TGTGCCAGCAAGAATCAACAGGGAATCCACGAGCAGTACTTC.

This chain connects TRBV29-1 to TRBJ1-1; 7 positions agree with TRBD1. There are 14 residues in the CDR3. J lost 4 bases, V lost 5 bases, and 10 bases had no gene match. The germline V gene encodes CDR1 SQVTM and CDR2 ANQGSEA. The CDR3 nucleotides read TGCAGCGTTACAGGGGCCCATGGGGGCACTGAAGCTTTCTTT. Protein sequence: CSVTGAHGGTEAFF.

J is TRBJ2-7 and V is TRBV9; TRBD1 is a possible D gene (7 bases). Germline CDR1 SGDLS, CDR2 YYNGEE. V lost 3 bases, J lost 0 bases, and 10 bases lay in between. The CDR3 totals 14 residues. The CDR3 DNA reads TGTGCCAGCAGCGGACAGGGAGGCTCCTACGAGCAGTACTTC. As protein: CASSGQGGSYEQYF.

V usage is TRBV27 and J usage is TRBJ2-5; 7 nucleotides align to TRBD1. This CDR3 is built from 14 residues. Germline trimming cut 5 bases from V and 7 bases from J; bases unmatched to any gene: 10. Germline values: CDR1 MNHEY, CDR2 SMNVEV (reference sequence). The CDR3 DNA follows: TGTGCCAGCAGTATAACAGGGACAGTGACGACCCAGTACTTC. This translates into CASSITGTVTTQYF.

Here the CDR3 reads CASSFGQGASNEQYF. The DNA of the CDR3 is TGTGCCAGCAGCTTTGGACAGGGGGCTTCGAACGAGCAGTACTTC. The chain combines TRBV7-9 with TRBJ2-7; 11 nucleotides align to TRBD1. V shed 3 bases and J 5 bases; nucleotides not matched to a gene: 6. This CDR3 is 15 amino acids long. CDR1 and CDR2 from the germline V gene are SEHNR and FQNEAQ (reference sequence).

The gene calls are TRBV5-1 and TRBJ1-2; 8 nucleotides agree with TRBD1. V lost 3 bases, J lost 4 bases, and 2 bases stayed unmatched. This CDR3 is 13 amino acids long. Germline loops: CDR1 SGHRS, CDR2 YFSETQ. The CDR3 nucleotides are TGCGCCAGCAGCTCCGACAGGGGCTATGGCTACACCTTC. Protein sequence: CASSSDRGYGYTF.

The chain has TRBV9 and TRBJ2-7; 10 bases are shared with TRBD2. Germline loops: CDR1 SGDLS, CDR2 YYNGEE. V lost 7 bases to trimming and J lost 4 bases; unmatched junction nucleotides: 11. CDR3 size: 15 residues. The DNA for the CDR3 is TGTGCCAGCTCAAAGGGGGCTAGCGGGGGTTACGAGCAGTACTTC. Encoded protein: CASSKGASGGYEQYF.

This chain links TRBV28 with TRBJ1-5; 9 positions agree with TRBD1. Unmatched junction bases numbered 11, after V lost 11 bases and J lost 6 bases. Germline CDR1 MDHEN, CDR2 SYDVKM. The length of the CDR3 is 14 residues. The DNA of the CDR3 is TGTGCCGGAGAGGACAGGGGTTCAAGTCAGCCCCAGCATTTT. It yields the protein CAGEDRGSSQPQHF.

This chain links TRBV27 with TRBJ2-7, with D tentatively TRBD2 (5 bases). The germline CDR1 and CDR2 sequences are MNHEY and SMNVEV (reference sequence). CDR3 length: 15 residues. Trimming left V 0 bases short and J 3 bases short, with 12 bases between. In DNA form, the CDR3 reads TGTGCCAGCAGTTTATCGATCGGACTTAACTACGAGCAGTACTTC. Its protein is CASSLSIGLNYEQYF.

This chain links TRBV4-1 with TRBJ1-3, with a possible D match to TRBD1 (5 bases). The germline V gene has CDR1 MGHRA and CDR2 YSYEKL. The CDR3 is 17 residues long. The V gene lost 1 base and the J gene lost 2 bases, with 15 bases spanning the gap. CDR3 DNA: TGCGCCAGCAGCCAAGCCTCAGGGCCACTAACTGGAAACACCATATATTTT. Translation: CASSQASGPLTGNTIYF.

This clone has just one count. The gene calls are TRBV14 and TRBJ1-1; possibly TRBD1 for D (5 bases). The V end lost 1 base, the J end lost 7 bases, and 16 bases lay between the germline ends. The CDR3 runs 15 residues. CDR1 SGHDN and CDR2 FVKESK come from the germline V gene. The CDR3 is CASSQGSGGFVEAFF. CDR3 nucleotide sequence: TGTGCCAGCAGCCAAGGTAGTGGGGGGTTTGTTGAAGCTTTCTTT.

The chain combines TRBV28 with TRBJ2-7; TRBD2 aligns across 11 bases. The length of the CDR3 is 14 residues. Trimming at V came to 6 bases and at J to 2 bases, leaving 3 bases not matched to a gene. Germline CDR1 is MDHEN and CDR2 is SYDVKM. CDR3 in amino acids: CASRLAGDAYEQYF. DNA of the CDR3: TGTGCCAGCAGACTAGCGGGAGATGCCTACGAGCAGTACTTC.

The chain couples TRBV7-2 to TRBJ2-7; 10 bases align to TRBD2. J was trimmed by 5 bases and V by 5 bases; bases with no gene match: 12. The CDR3 is 16 amino acids. Germline V lookup: CDR1 SGHTA, CDR2 FQGNSA. In nucleotides, the CDR3 is TGTGCCAGCAGCATACTAGCGGGGATATCCGGGGACGAGCAGTACTTC. It is translated as CASSILAGISGDEQYF.

The chain combines TRBV19 with TRBJ1-4, with D uncertain. Germline lookup yields CDR1 LNHDA and CDR2 SQIVND (reference sequence). Trimming removed 5 bases at V and 0 bases at J, with 13 bases between. The CDR3 is made up of 16 amino acids. CDR3 residues: CASSSRSLATNEKLFF. CDR3 in DNA: TGTGCCAGTAGTTCCCGATCCCTAGCAACTAATGAAAAACTGTTTTTT.